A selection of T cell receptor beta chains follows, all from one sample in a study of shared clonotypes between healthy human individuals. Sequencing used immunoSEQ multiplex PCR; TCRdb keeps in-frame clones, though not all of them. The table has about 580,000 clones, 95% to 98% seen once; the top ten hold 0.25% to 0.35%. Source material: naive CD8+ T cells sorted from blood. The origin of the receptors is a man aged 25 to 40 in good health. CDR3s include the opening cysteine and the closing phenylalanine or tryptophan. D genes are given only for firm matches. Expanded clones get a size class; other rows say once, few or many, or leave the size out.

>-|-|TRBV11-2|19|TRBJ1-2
TGTGCCAGCAGCCATACGACCAACGTGGCAGGGAAGCAAGCCTATGGCTACACCTTC
CASSHTTNVAGKQAYGYTF
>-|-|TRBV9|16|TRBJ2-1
TGTGCCAGCAGCGGGGGAACCCAAGCGATATACAATGAGCAGTTCTTC
CASSGGTQAIYNEQFF
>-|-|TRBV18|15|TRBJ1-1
TGTGCCAGCTCACCAGAGACAGCCACGAACACTGAAGCTTTCTTT
CASSPETATNTEAFF
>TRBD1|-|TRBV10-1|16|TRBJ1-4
TGCGCCAGCAGTGAAGAAAGGACAGGGGGCGCGGGAAAACTGTTTTTT
CASSEERTGGAGKLFF
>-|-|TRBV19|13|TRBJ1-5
TGTGCCAGTAGTCGGGGGAGAGATCAGCCCCAGCATTTT
CASSRGRDQPQHF
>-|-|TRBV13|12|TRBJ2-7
TGTGCCAGCAGCCAAAGGCCGGGCGAGCAGTACTTC
CASSQRPGEQYF
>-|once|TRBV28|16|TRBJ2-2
TGTGCCAGCAGCCCCATGGGGAGGTATGGGGACGGGGAGCTGTTTTTT
CASSPMGRYGDGELFF
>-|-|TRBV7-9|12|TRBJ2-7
TGTGCCAGCAGCGATGAAACCTACGAGCAGTACTTC
CASSDETYEQYF
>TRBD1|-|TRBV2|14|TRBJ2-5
TGTGCCAGCAGAGAACAGGGGGCCCGGGAGACCCAGTACTTC
CASREQGARETQYF
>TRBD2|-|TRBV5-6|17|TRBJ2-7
TGTGCCAGCAGCTTCGAGGGGCTAGCGGGAGCTTACTACGAGCAGTACTTC
CASSFEGLAGAYYEQYF
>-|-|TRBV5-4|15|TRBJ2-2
TGTGCCAGCAGCTTCTTTCCGGGAGACTCCGGGGAGCTGTTTTTT
CASSFFPGDSGELFF
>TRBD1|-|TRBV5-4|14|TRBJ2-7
TGTGCCAGCAGCTTGGGACAGGGGATATACGAGCAGTACTTC
CASSLGQGIYEQYF
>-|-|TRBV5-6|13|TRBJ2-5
TGTGCCAGCAGAGGGGGAATGCAAGAGACCCAGTACTTC
CASRGGMQETQYF
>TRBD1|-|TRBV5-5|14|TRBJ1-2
TGTGCCAGCAGCTTGACAGGGGGTCTCTATGGCTACACCTTC
CASSLTGGLYGYTF
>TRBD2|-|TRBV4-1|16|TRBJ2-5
TGCGCCAGCAGCCAAGAATGGACGGGAGGCCAAGAGACCCAGTACTTC
CASSQEWTGGQETQYF
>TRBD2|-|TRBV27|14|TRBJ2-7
TGTGCCAGCAGCGTAGCGGGGGGGATTATGGAGCAGTACTTC
CASSVAGGIMEQYF
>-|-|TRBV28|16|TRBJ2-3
TGTGCCAGCAGTCCAGGAAGGGTATCTAGCACAGATACGCAGTATTTT
CASSPGRVSSTDTQYF
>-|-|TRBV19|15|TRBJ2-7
TGTGCCAGTAGTATAGGGGGGGCCTCCTACTACGAGCAGTACTTC
CASSIGGASYYEQYF
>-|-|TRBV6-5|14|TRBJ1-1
TGTGCCAGCAGTTACTCACAGGGTTACACTGAAGCTTTCTTT
CASSYSQGYTEAFF
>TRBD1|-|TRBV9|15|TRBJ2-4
TGTGCCAGCAGCGTAGAGGGGACAGGGGTGAACATTCAGTACTTC
CASSVEGTGVNIQYF
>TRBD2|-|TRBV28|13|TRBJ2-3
TGTGCCAGCAGCGGGAGGGCCGTGTATACGCAGTATTTT
CASSGRAVYTQYF
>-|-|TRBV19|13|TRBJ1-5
TGTGCCAGTAGTATCCCAGGGAATCAGCCCCAGCATTTT
CASSIPGNQPQHF
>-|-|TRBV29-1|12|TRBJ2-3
TGCAGCGTTCCCAAAGGCGTCGGTACGCAGTATTTT
CSVPKGVGTQYF
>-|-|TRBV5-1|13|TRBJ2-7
TGCGCCACCCGCCTAGGAGTATCTTACGAGCAGTACTTC
CATRLGVSYEQYF
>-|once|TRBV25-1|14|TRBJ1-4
TGTGCCAGCAGTGAATCGCAGGGGTACGAAAAACTGTTTTTT
CASSESQGYEKLFF
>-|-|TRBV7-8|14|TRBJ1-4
TGTGCCAGCAGAGAGAGGGACCCCGGGGAAAAACTGTTTTTT
CASRERDPGEKLFF
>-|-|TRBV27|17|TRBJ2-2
TGTGCCAGCAGCCCATTTGGGTGGGGGCAAGTCGCCGGGGAGCTGTTTTTT
CASSPFGWGQVAGELFF
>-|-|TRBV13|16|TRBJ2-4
TGTGCCAGCAGCTTAGGTCCCTCCGAGGCCAAAAACATTCAGTACTTC
CASSLGPSEAKNIQYF
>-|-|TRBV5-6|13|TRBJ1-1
TGTGCCAGCAGCTCAACTTTGAACACTGAAGCTTTCTTT
CASSSTLNTEAFF
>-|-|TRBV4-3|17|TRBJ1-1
TGCGCCAGCAGCCAAGATGGGACAACAGAGAAGAACACTGAAGCTTTCTTT
CASSQDGTTEKNTEAFF
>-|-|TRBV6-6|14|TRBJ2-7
TGTGCCAGCAGTGGGGACACCCTTCTATACGAGCAGTACTTC
CASSGDTLLYEQYF
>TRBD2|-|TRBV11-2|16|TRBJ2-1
TGTGCCAGCAGCTTGTTAGCGGGTAGCTCCTACAATGAGCAGTTCTTC
CASSLLAGSSYNEQFF
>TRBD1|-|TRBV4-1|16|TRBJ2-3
TGCGCCAGCAGCCCCCAGACAGGGAAAAGCACAGATACGCAGTATTTT
CASSPQTGKSTDTQYF
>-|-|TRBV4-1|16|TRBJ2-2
TGCGCCAGCAGCCAAGATTTTGTTTTAGGCACCGGGGAGCTGTTTTTT
CASSQDFVLGTGELFF
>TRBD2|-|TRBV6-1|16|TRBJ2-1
TGTGCCAGCAGTGACCTCGGGAGGATGGCCTACAATGAGCAGTTCTTC
CASSDLGRMAYNEQFF
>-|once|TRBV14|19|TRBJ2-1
TGTGCCAGCAGCCAACGTTCGCAATCGACCCATCGCACCTACAATGAGCAGTTCTTC
CASSQRSQSTHRTYNEQFF
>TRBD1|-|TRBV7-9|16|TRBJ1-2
TGTGCCAGCAGCTTCTTCATTGGACAGGGGAACCATGGCTACACCTTC
CASSFFIGQGNHGYTF
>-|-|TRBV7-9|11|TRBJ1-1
TGTGCCGTCCATGATAACACTGAAGCTTTCTTT
CAVHDNTEAFF
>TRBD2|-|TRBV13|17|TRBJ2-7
TGTGCCAGCAGCTCCCGAAAAGAACTAGCGGGAGAAGAAGAGCAGTACTTC
CASSSRKELAGEEEQYF
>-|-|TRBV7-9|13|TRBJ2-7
TGTGCCAGCAGTCCTCAGGGGGGGTACGAGCAGTACTTC
CASSPQGGYEQYF
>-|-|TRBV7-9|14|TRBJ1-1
TGTGCCAGCAGCTTAGATTCCAGGGCCTCTGAAGCTTTCTTT
CASSLDSRASEAFF
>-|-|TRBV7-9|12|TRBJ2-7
TGTGCCAGCAGCTTGGGGGTGAACTCCACTTACTTC
CASSLGVNSTYF
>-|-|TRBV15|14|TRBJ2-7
TGTGCCACCAGCAGCGACATACGTGGCTACGAGCAGTACTTC
CATSSDIRGYEQYF
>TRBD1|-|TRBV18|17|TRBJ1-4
TGTGCCAGCTCACCACAGGCGGAGACAGGGGTCTTTGAAAAACTGTTTTTT
CASSPQAETGVFEKLFF
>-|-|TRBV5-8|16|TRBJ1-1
TGTGCCAGCAGCTTGGCACTGAACTCGGCGAACACTGAAGCTTTCTTT
CASSLALNSANTEAFF
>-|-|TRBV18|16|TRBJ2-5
TGTGCCAGCTCACCACTCTTCGGTGACAGTGAAGAGACCCAGTACTTC
CASSPLFGDSEETQYF
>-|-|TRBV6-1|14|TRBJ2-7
TGTGCCAGCAGTGAAGAAGACCTAGCCGACGAGCAGTACTTC
CASSEEDLADEQYF
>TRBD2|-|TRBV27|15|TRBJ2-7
TGTGCCAGCAGTTTACTAGCGGGTCAGGATTCCGAGCAGTACTTC
CASSLLAGQDSEQYF
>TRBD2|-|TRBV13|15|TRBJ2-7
TGTGCCAGCAGCTTTTCGGCGGGAGTAAACGACGAGCAGTACTTC
CASSFSAGVNDEQYF
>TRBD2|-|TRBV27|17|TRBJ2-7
TGTGCCAGCAGGCCCGGCGGGGGACTAGAAGCCACCTACGAGCAGTACTTC
CASRPGGGLEATYEQYF
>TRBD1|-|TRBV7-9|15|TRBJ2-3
TGTGCCAGCAGCCCACAGGGGACCGATACAGATACGCAGTATTTT
CASSPQGTDTDTQYF
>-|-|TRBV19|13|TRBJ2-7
TGTGCCAGTAGTTCGGGACTCAGCTACGAGCAGTACTTC
CASSSGLSYEQYF
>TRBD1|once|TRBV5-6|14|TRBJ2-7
TGTGCCAGCAGCGCCGGGACAGGGGCCTACGAGCAGTACTTC
CASSAGTGAYEQYF
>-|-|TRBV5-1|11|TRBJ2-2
TGCGCCAGCAGTCCTGACCGGGAGCTGTTTTTT
CASSPDRELFF
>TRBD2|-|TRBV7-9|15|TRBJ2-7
TGTGCCAGCAACAATCTAGCGGGAGCCATCTACGAGCAGTACTTC
CASNNLAGAIYEQYF
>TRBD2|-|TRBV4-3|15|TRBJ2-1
TGCGCCAGCAGCCCGGGACTAGCGGGCAGCAATGAGCAGTTCTTC
CASSPGLAGSNEQFF
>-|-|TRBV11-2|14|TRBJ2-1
TGTGCCAGCAGTGCAGAGATCTCCTACAATGAGCAGTTCTTC
CASSAEISYNEQFF
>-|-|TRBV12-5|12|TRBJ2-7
TGTGCTAGTGGTTACGGATCCTACGAGCAGTACTTC
CASGYGSYEQYF
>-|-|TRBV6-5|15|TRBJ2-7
TGTGCCAGCAGAAACGGGCCAGCTGAGGCCTACGAGCAGTACTTC
CASRNGPAEAYEQYF